This T cell receptor beta chain derives from a study of blood T cell repertoires in COVID-19. Study summary: The origin of the acute and convalescent COVID-19 samples was the United States, Italy and Spain. T cells, B-cell-depleted T cells, or PBMCs provided the cDNA or gDNA that served as material.

Trimming cost V 3 bases and J 8 bases, with 22 bases left between them. CDR1 and CDR2 from the germline V gene are SQVTM and ANQGSEA. The CDR3 runs to 16 residues. Authors' methods: It was from reference gene primer amplification that nucleated cell counts were estimated. Using immunoSEQ multiplex PCR, the repertoire was profiled, and TCRdb retains in-frame clones only, with some absent. Clone size and the V and J calls come from that table; the DNA yielded D and trimming. The sample shows 150,000 or so clones, 70% to 90% of them seen only once. V gene TRBV29-1 combines with J gene TRBJ1-4; TRBD1 might be the D (5 bases). The sequenced sample consisted of peripheral blood. The clonotype originates from an older woman with acute or convalescent COVID-19. The CDR3 DNA reads as TGCAGCGTTGATAGGGGCTTTCGGACGGGTTACGAAAAACTGTTTTTT. Protein: CSVDRGFRTGYEKLFF.